These T cell receptor beta chains were read from a single sample in a study of response to subunit inactivated influenza vaccine. One entry per CDR3 protein, called by TCRdb with MiXCR from the RT-PCR reads. The sample includes roughly 570,000 distinct CDR3 sequences, roughly 13% of them seen just once. The sequences come from PBMCs from blood, collected more than 35 days after vaccination. The receptors were gathered from a man between 45 and 60 years old who received an inactivated influenza vaccine. Each CDR3 is given with its conserved first and last residue. D genes are given only for firm matches. The size of a clone is reported for some rows only, either as once, few or many, or as a class for expanded clones.

TRBV5-1,TRBJ2-7,-,many,13,CASSPGHLYEQYF,TGCGCCAGCAGCCCGGGACACCTATACGAGCAGTACTTC
TRBV5-1,TRBJ2-2,-,many,15,CASSLAVQDTGELFF,TGCGCCAGCAGCTTGGCCGTACAAGACACCGGGGAGCTGTTTTTT
TRBV5-5,TRBJ2-4,-,few,15,CASSLTGLAKNIQYF,TGTGCCAGCAGCTTGACCGGGCTAGCCAAAAACATTCAGTACTTC
TRBV5-1,TRBJ1-4,TRBD1,many,14,CASSPGDRDEKLFF,TGCGCCAGCAGCCCAGGGGACAGGGATGAAAAACTGTTTTTT
TRBV10-3,TRBJ2-7,-,few,14,CAIREYGGSDEQYF,TGTGCCATCAGGGAATATGGGGGATCGGACGAGCAGTACTTC
TRBV12-3/TRBV12-4,TRBJ2-5,-,few,14,CASSLAVNQETQYF,TGTGCCAGCAGTTTAGCGGTAAACCAAGAGACCCAGTACTTC
TRBV20-1,TRBJ2-7,TRBD1,many,13,CSALGQGAYEQYF,TGCAGTGCTCTCGGACAGGGGGCATACGAGCAGTACTTC
TRBV12-3/TRBV12-4,TRBJ1-2,-,-,13,CASRQGSNYGYTF,TGTGCCAGCAGACAGGGTTCTAACTATGGCTACACCTTC
TRBV20-1,TRBJ1-6,TRBD1,many,13,CSARRDRDSPLHF,TGCAGTGCTAGAAGGGACAGGGATTCACCCCTCCACTTT
TRBV20-1,TRBJ1-3,-,few,12,CSAPGSGNTIYF,TGCAGTGCCCCCGGCTCTGGAAACACCATATATTTT
TRBV29-1,TRBJ1-2,-,many,15,CSVDPGSGGTYGYTF,TGCAGCGTTGACCCCGGTTCGGGAGGGACCTATGGCTACACCTTC
TRBV4-2,TRBJ2-1,TRBD2,-,16,CASRGLAGGPAEEQFF,TGTGCCAGCAGGGGGTTGGCGGGGGGGCCAGCAGAGGAGCAGTTCTTC
TRBV12-3/TRBV12-4,TRBJ2-7,-,few,13,CASSLAASHEQYF,TGTGCCAGCAGTTTAGCCGCTTCGCACGAGCAGTACTTC
TRBV20-1,TRBJ2-1,TRBD2,many,15,CSARAGRAVYNEQFF,TGCAGTGCTAGAGCCGGGAGGGCCGTCTACAATGAGCAGTTCTTC
TRBV28,TRBJ2-7,TRBD2,-,16,CASSPRRTSGGSAQYF,TGTGCCAGCAGTCCCCGCAGGACTAGCGGGGGCTCGGCGCAGTACTTC
TRBV27,TRBJ2-4,TRBD1,few,16,CASSSGTGNLLFIQYF,TGTGCCAGCAGTTCAGGGACAGGGAACCTTCTGTTCATTCAGTACTTC
TRBV20-1,TRBJ2-1,-,few,12,CSARRTINEQFF,TGCAGTGCTAGACGGACTATCAATGAGCAGTTCTTC
TRBV6-5,TRBJ2-7,-,many,17,CASSSPRYGTGHYEQYF,TGTGCCAGCAGTTCCCCTCGTTACGGGACGGGGCATTACGAGCAGTACTTC
TRBV20-1,TRBJ1-1,TRBD1,few,11,CRPGTGDEAFF,TGCAGACCCGGGACAGGGGATGAAGCTTTCTTT
TRBV27,TRBJ2-1,TRBD2,many,15,CASSLVTSGTDEQFF,TGTGCCAGCAGTTTAGTGACTAGCGGGACCGATGAGCAGTTCTTC
TRBV29-1,TRBJ2-3,-,-,16,CSVDPDSIFSTDTQYF,TGCAGCGTTGACCCCGACAGTATATTCAGCACAGATACGCAGTATTTT
TRBV9,TRBJ2-5,-,-,15,CASSVEMWGQDTQYF,TGTGCCAGCAGCGTAGAGATGTGGGGGCAAGATACCCAGTACTTC
TRBV12-3/TRBV12-4,TRBJ1-1,TRBD1,few,12,CASSPRQGQAFF,TGTGCCAGCAGCCCTCGACAGGGGCAGGCTTTCTTT
TRBV5-1,TRBJ2-7,-,-,14,CASRPLLESYEQYF,TGCGCCAGCAGGCCCCTTTTGGAGTCCTACGAGCAGTACTTC
TRBV6-1,TRBJ2-3,TRBD1,-,14,CASSDLTGADTQYF,TGTGCCAGCAGTGACCTGACAGGGGCAGATACGCAGTATTTT
TRBV11-2,TRBJ1-1,-,few,11,CASTRVTEAFF,TGTGCCAGCACGAGGGTGACTGAAGCTTTCTTT
TRBV20-1,TRBJ2-7,-,many,13,CSATRGGSYEQYF,TGCAGTGCTACCCGTGGGGGCTCCTACGAGCAGTACTTC
TRBV29-1,TRBJ1-1,-,many,12,CSVGVQVSEAFF,TGCAGCGTTGGAGTTCAGGTCTCTGAAGCTTTCTTT
TRBV7-2,TRBJ2-5,-,few,15,CASSPGPPVQETQYF,TGTGCCAGCAGCCCTGGACCGCCCGTCCAAGAGACCCAGTACTTC
TRBV29-1,TRBJ1-1,TRBD1,many,12,CSGGQGITEAFF,TGCAGCGGAGGACAGGGGATCACTGAAGCTTTCTTT
TRBV7-9,TRBJ2-2,-,many,14,CASSLVGLTGELFF,TGTGCCAGCAGCTTAGTGGGACTTACCGGGGAGCTGTTTTTT
TRBV4-3,TRBJ1-1,TRBD1,many,15,CASSQDLQGRTEAFF,TGCGCCAGCAGCCAAGACTTACAGGGGCGGACTGAAGCTTTCTTT
TRBV20-1,TRBJ2-1,-,-,15,CSASSRDLSYNEQFF,TGCAGTGCTAGTTCAAGGGACTTATCCTACAATGAGCAGTTCTTC
TRBV19,TRBJ2-3,-,-,14,CASSNLATTDTQYF,TGTGCCAGTAGTAACCTAGCGACCACAGATACGCAGTATTTT
TRBV5-1,TRBJ2-2,-,-,14,CASGTQLNTGELFF,TGCGCCAGCGGGACCCAGCTTAACACCGGGGAGCTGTTTTTT
TRBV27,TRBJ2-3,-,-,15,CASSFMATSTDTQYF,TGTGCCAGCAGTTTTATGGCAACTAGCACAGATACGCAGTATTTT
TRBV7-3,TRBJ2-1,TRBD2,few,16,CASSSLLAGGSGEQFF,TGTGCCAGCAGCTCCCTACTAGCGGGAGGTAGCGGTGAGCAGTTCTTC
TRBV7-2,TRBJ1-5,TRBD1,few,14,CASSLTGSYQPQHF,TGTGCCAGCAGCCTGACAGGGTCGTACCAGCCCCAGCATTTT
TRBV20-1,TRBJ1-4,TRBD1,many,14,CSATTGVLGEKLFF,TGCAGTGCCACCACAGGGGTGTTAGGGGAAAAACTGTTTTTT
TRBV12-3/TRBV12-4,TRBJ2-6,-,few,14,CASSENIRANVLTF,TGTGCCAGCAGCGAAAACATTCGGGCCAACGTCCTGACTTTC
TRBV3-1,TRBJ2-3,TRBD2,-,16,CASRIYSGGGTDTQYF,TGTGCCAGCAGGATCTATAGCGGGGGGGGCACAGATACGCAGTATTTT
TRBV5-1,TRBJ1-2,-,many,14,CASSWDISRVGYTF,TGCGCCAGCAGCTGGGACATCAGTAGAGTCGGCTACACCTTC
TRBV15,TRBJ2-5,-,many,13,CATSRGGQETQYF,TGTGCCACCAGCAGAGGGGGGCAAGAGACCCAGTACTTC
TRBV25-1,TRBJ2-1,TRBD1,-,17,CASSELGTGGNPNEQFF,TGTGCCAGCAGTGAACTCGGGACAGGAGGGAACCCCAATGAGCAGTTCTTC
TRBV10-3,TRBJ2-3,-,few,15,CAIGGGTDSTDTQYF,TGTGCCATCGGCGGCGGGACAGATAGCACAGATACGCAGTATTTT
TRBV28,TRBJ1-5,-,-,16,CASSPSGRDSNQPQHF,TGTGCCAGCAGTCCCTCCGGGCGGGATAGCAATCAGCCCCAGCATTTT
TRBV12-3/TRBV12-4,TRBJ2-7,-,-,15,CASSPPVLSSYEQYF,TGTGCCAGCAGTCCCCCGGTTTTGTCCTCCTACGAGCAGTACTTC
TRBV20-1,TRBJ2-2,TRBD1,-,13,CSARHRGTGELFF,TGCAGTGCTAGACACAGGGGCACCGGGGAGCTGTTTTTT
TRBV7-9,TRBJ2-5,-,few,14,CASRGEETPRTQYF,TGTGCCAGCAGGGGAGAGGAGACCCCAAGGACCCAGTACTTC
TRBV11-2,TRBJ1-4,-,few,15,CASSDPRGLREKLFF,TGTGCCAGCAGCGACCCTCGCGGGCTTCGTGAAAAACTGTTTTTT
TRBV4-2,TRBJ2-2,TRBD1,many,15,CASSRRDSNTGELFF,TGTGCCAGCAGCCGAAGGGACAGTAACACCGGGGAGCTGTTTTTT
TRBV7-2,TRBJ2-1,TRBD2,-,14,CASSFTSGRNEQFF,TGTGCCAGCAGCTTTACTAGCGGGAGAAATGAGCAGTTCTTC